The 5 T cell receptor beta chains listed next were all sequenced from one sample in a study of human T cells and chemical hapten exposure. MiXCR, run by TCRdb on the RACE reads, gives a single entry per CDR3 protein. Of some 300,000 distinct CDR3 sequences in the sample, 5.5% are singletons; the top ten hold less than 9%. The time point was: pre-sensitization, week 0. Treatment reported: therapeutic diphenylcyclopropenone sensitization with weekly scalp DPC. The material was whole blood, obtained in connection with sensitization to the hapten diphenylcyclopropenone (DPC). These TCRs come from a woman under 30 with alopecia areata. Some clones in this sample may be carry-over from other donors' samples.

A few counts support this clonotype. J is TRBJ1-3 and V is TRBV3-1; 8 nucleotides agree with TRBD1. V shed 4 bases and J 3 bases; nucleotides not matched to a gene: 8. The CDR3 has 16 amino acids. Germline values: CDR1 LGHDT, CDR2 YNNKEL (reference sequence). CDR3 in DNA: TGTGCCAGCAGCCTACCGCAGGGGGCAGGTGGAAACACCATATATTTT. Translating gives CASSLPQGAGGNTIYF.

The rearrangement links TRBV6-2 or TRBV6-3 to TRBJ1-1; D ambiguous. In germline, CDR1 is MNHEY, CDR2 SVGEGT. Trimming took off 1 base at V and 4 bases at J, with 7 bases between the two ends. The CDR3 totals 13 residues. The CDR3 protein is CASSYWPATEAFF. CDR3 DNA: TGTGCCAGCAGTTACTGGCCAGCCACTGAAGCTTTCTTT.

The sample holds a few counts of this clonotype. J is TRBJ1-4 and V is TRBV6-6; TRBD1 matches 7 bases. This CDR3 is built from 14 residues. V lost 10 bases to trimming and J lost 6 bases; unmatched junction nucleotides: 11. The germline CDR1 and CDR2 sequences are MNHNY and SVGAGI (reference sequence). The CDR3 nucleotides read TGTGCCACCAACCCACAGGGGCCGGATGAAAAACTGTTTTTT. It translates to CATNPQGPDEKLFF.

This clonotype appeared a few times. The chain uses TRBV15 and TRBJ2-5; D ambiguous. Germline V CDR1 and CDR2: LNHNV, YYDKDF (reference sequence). Trimming stripped 3 bases from V and 1 base from J, with 15 bases between. This CDR3 region has 16 residues. CDR3 sequence reads: CATSSYGQVFQETQYF. The CDR3 region has the DNA TGTGCCACCAGCAGCTACGGTCAGGTCTTCCAAGAGACCCAGTACTTC. Together with reference TRBV15 and TRBJ2-5, the CDR3 gives the full variable domain: DAMVIQNPRYQVTQFGKPVTLSCSQTLNHNVMYWYQQKSSQAPKLLFHYYDKDFNNEADTPDNFQSRRPNTSFCFLDIRSPGLGDTAMYLCATSSYGQVFQETQYFGPGTRLLVL.

The CDR3 loop is CASSPHRTPEAFF. In DNA, the CDR3 is TGTGCCAGCAGCCCCCATCGGACCCCTGAAGCTTTCTTT. The chain recombines TRBV7-8 with TRBJ1-1; D is undetermined. This CDR3 region has 13 residues. The V gene lost 5 bases and the J gene lost 6 bases, with 13 bases spanning the gap. CDR1 is SGHVS and CDR2 is FQNEAQ in the germline V gene.